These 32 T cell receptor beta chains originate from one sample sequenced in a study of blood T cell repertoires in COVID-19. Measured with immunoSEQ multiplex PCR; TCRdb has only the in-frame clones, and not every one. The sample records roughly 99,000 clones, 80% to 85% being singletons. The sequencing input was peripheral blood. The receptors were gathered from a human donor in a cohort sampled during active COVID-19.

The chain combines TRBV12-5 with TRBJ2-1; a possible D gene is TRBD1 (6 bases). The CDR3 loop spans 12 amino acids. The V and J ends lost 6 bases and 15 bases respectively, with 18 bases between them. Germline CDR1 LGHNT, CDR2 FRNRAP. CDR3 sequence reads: CASGDAVGGWFF. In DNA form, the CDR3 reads TGTGCTAGTGGAGACGCAGTTGGGGGCTGGTTCTTC.

CDR3 in amino acids: CASSPTSGRAPRAKNIQYF. The CDR3 DNA reads as TGTGCCAGCAGTCCAACTAGCGGGAGGGCACCGCGAGCCAAAAACATTCAGTACTTC. The chain joins TRBV6-6 to TRBJ2-4; 13 positions match TRBD2. The CDR3 contains 19 residues. V was pared by 5 bases and J by 0 bases, with 10 bases of the junction left unmatched. CDR1 and CDR2 from the germline V gene are MNHNY and SVGAGI (reference sequence).

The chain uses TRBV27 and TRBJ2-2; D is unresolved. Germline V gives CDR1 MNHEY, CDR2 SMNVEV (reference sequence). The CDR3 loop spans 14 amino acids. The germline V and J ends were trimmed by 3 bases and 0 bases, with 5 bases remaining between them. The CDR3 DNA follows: TGTGCCAGCAGTTTTTCAGCGAACACCGGGGAGCTGTTTTTT. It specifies CASSFSANTGELFF.

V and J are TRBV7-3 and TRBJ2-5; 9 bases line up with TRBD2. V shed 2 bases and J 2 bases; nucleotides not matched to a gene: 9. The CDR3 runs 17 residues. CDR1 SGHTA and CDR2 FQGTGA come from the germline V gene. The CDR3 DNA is TGTGCCAGCAGCTTAGGACCCCCTGCGGGAGGGCAAGAGACCCAGTACTTC. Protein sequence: CASSLGPPAGGQETQYF.

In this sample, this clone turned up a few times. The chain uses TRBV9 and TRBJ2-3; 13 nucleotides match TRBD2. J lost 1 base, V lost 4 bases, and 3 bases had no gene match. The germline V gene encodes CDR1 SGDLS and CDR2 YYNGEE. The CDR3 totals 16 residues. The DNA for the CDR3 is TGTGCCAGCAGCTACGGGACTAGCGGGGGCACAGATACGCAGTATTTT. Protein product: CASSYGTSGGTDTQYF. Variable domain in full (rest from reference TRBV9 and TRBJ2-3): DSGVTQTPKHLITATGQRVTLRCSPRSGDLSVYWYQQSLDQGLQFLIQYYNGEERAKGNILERFSAQQFPDLHSELNLSSLELGDSALYFCASSYGTSGGTDTQYFGPGTRLTVL.

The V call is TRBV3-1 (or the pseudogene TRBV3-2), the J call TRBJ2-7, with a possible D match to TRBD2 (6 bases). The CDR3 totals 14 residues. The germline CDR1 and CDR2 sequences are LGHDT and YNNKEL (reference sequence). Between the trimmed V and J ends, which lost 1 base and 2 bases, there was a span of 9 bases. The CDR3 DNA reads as TGTGCCAGCAGCCAAGGGGGAGGAACCTACGAGCAGTACTTC. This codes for CASSQGGGTYEQYF.

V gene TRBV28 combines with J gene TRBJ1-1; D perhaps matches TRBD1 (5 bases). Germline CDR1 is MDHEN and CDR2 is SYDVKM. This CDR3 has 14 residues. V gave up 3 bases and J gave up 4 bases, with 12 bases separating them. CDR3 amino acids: CASSFPSDSTEAFF. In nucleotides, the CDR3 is TGTGCCAGCAGTTTCCCCTCCGACAGCACTGAAGCTTTCTTT. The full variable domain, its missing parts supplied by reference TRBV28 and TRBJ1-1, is DVKVTQSSRYLVKRTGEKVFLECVQDMDHENMFWYRQDPGLGLRLIYFSYDVKMKEKGDIPEGYSVSREKKERFSLILESASTNQTSMYLCASSFPSDSTEAFFGQGTRLTVV.

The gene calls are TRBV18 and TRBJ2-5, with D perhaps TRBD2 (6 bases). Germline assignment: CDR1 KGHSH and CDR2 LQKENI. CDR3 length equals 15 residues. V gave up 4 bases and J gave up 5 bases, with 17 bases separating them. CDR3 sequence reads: CASSHRRGWEETQYF. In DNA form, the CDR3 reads TGTGCCAGCTCACACCGGAGGGGTTGGGAGGAGACCCAGTACTTC.

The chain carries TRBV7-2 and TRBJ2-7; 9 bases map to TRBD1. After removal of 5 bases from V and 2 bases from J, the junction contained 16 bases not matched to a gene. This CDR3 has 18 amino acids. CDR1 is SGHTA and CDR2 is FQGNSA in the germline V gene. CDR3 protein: CASSHGTGRKNSTYEQYV. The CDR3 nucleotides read TGTGCCAGCAGCCACGGGACAGGGCGAAAAAACTCGACCTACGAGCAGTACGTC.

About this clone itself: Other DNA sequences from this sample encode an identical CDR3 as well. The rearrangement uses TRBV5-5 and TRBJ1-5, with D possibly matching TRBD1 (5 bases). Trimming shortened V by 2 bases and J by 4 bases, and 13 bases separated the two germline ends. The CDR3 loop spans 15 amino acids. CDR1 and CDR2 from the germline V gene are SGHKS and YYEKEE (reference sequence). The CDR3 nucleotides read TGTGCCAGCAGCTTACGGGGGGTACCGAATCAGCCCCAGCATTTT. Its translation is CASSLRGVPNQPQHF.

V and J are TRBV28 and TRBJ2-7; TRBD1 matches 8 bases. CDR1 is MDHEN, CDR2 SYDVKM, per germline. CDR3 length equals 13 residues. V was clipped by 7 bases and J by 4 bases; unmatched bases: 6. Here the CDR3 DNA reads TGTGCCAGCACTAACAGGGGGATGTACGAGCAGTACGTC. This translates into CASTNRGMYEQYV.

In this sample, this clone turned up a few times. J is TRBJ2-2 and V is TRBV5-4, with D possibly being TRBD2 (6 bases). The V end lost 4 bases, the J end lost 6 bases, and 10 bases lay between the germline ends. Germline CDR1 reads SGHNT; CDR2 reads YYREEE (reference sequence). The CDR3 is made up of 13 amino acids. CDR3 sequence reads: CASSRDLPGELFF. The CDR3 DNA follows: TGTGCCAGCAGCCGGGACTTACCCGGGGAGCTGTTTTTT.

CDR3 residues: CSVEDRGGSNYNEQFF. CDR3 coding DNA: TGCAGCGTTGAAGATCGAGGCGGGAGTAATTACAATGAGCAGTTCTTC. The V gene is TRBV29-1, the J gene TRBJ2-1, with TRBD2 identical over 7 bases. CDR1 and CDR2 (germline): SQVTM, ANQGSEA. The CDR3 runs to 16 residues. Trimming removed 0 bases from V and 4 bases from J; junction bases left unmatched: 9.

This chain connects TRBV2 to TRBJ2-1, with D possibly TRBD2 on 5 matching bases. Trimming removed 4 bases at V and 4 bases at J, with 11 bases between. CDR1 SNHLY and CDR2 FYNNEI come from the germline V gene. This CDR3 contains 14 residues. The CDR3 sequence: CASSGTRHYNEQFF. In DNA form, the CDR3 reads TGTGCCAGCAGTGGTACTAGGCATTACAATGAGCAGTTCTTC.

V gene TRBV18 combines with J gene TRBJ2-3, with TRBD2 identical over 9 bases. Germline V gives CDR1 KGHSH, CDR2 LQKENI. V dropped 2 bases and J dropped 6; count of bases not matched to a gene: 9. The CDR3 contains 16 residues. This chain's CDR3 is CASSPYLSGSSDTQYF. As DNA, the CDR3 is TGTGCCAGCTCACCATACCTTAGCGGGAGTAGCGATACGCAGTATTTT.

CDR3 amino acids: CASSLVGNRGYTF. The DNA for the CDR3 is TGTGCCAGCAGTTTAGTCGGGAACCGCGGCTACACCTTC. The rearrangement links TRBV27 to TRBJ1-2; the D is unclear. Looked up from germline, CDR1 is MNHEY and CDR2 is SMNVEV (reference sequence). V lost 2 bases and J lost 8, with 12 bases in between. The CDR3 runs to 13 residues.

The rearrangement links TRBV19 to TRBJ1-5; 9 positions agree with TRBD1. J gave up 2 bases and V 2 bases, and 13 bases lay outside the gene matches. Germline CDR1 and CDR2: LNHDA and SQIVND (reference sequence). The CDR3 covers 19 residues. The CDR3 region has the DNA TGTGCCAGTAGTATATGGGGACAGGGAGGCGGGTGGCGCAATCAGCCCCAGCATTTT. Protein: CASSIWGQGGGWRNQPQHF.

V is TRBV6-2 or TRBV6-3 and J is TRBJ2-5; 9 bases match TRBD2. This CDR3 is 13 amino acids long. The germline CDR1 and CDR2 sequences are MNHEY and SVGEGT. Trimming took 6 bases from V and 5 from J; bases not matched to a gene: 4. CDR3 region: CASSLAGWETQYF. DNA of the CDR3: TGTGCCAGCAGCCTAGCGGGGTGGGAGACCCAGTACTTC.

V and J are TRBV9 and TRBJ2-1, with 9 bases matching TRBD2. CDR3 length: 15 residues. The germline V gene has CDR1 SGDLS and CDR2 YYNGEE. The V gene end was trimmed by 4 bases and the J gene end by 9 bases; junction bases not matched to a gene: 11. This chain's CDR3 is CASSSSGRLGGEQFF. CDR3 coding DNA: TGTGCCAGCAGCTCCAGCGGGAGGTTGGGTGGTGAGCAGTTCTTC.

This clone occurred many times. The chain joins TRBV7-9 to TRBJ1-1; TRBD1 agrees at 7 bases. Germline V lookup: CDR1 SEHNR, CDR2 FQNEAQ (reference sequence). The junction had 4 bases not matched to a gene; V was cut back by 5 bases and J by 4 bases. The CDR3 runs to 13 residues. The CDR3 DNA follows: TGTGCCAGCAGCCGGACAGGCTCCACTGAAGCTTTCTTT. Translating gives CASSRTGSTEAFF.

The CDR3 reads CASSVGGGSGNTIYF. CDR3 sequence (DNA): TGTGCCAGCAGCGTAGGTGGGGGGTCTGGAAACACCATATATTTT. The V and J genes are TRBV7-2 and TRBJ1-3, with a tentative D call TRBD1 (5 bases). Germline assignment: CDR1 SGHTA and CDR2 FQGNSA. The CDR3 is made up of 15 amino acids. V dropped 5 bases and J dropped 1 base, with 12 bases sitting between them.

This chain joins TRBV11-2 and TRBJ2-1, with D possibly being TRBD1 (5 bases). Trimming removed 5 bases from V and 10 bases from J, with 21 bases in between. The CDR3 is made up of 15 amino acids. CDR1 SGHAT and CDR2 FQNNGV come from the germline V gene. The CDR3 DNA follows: TGTGCCAGCAGCCCTACCTTAGAGACAGAAAACGAGCAGTTCTTC. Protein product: CASSPTLETENEQFF.

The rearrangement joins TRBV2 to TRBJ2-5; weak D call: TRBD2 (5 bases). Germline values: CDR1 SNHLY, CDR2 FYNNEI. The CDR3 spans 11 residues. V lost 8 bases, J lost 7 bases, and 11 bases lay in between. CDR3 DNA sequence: TGTGCCAGCCTCCTACTAGGGACCCAGTACTTC. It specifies CASLLLGTQYF.

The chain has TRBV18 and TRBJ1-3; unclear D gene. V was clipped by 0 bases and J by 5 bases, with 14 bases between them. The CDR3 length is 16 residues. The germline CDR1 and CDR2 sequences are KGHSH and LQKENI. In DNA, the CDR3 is TGTGCCAGCTCACCACCGGGTATCTGGAGTAGAAACACCATATATTTT. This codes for CASSPPGIWSRNTIYF.

CDR3 in DNA: TGTGCCAGCACTCTAGCGGGAGGGTACCAAGAGACCCAGTACTTC. Amino acids: CASTLAGGYQETQYF. The chain uses TRBV7-2 and TRBJ2-5; TRBD2 matches at 12 bases. The CDR3 totals 15 residues. Trimming removed 7 bases from V and 0 bases from J; junction bases left unmatched: 3. Germline values: CDR1 SGHTA, CDR2 FQGNSA.

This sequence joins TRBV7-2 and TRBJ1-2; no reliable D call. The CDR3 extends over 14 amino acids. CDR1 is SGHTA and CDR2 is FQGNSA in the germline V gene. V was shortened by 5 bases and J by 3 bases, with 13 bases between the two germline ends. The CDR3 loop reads CASSTSRGDYGYTF. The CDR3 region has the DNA TGTGCCAGCAGCACCAGCAGAGGCGACTATGGCTACACCTTC.

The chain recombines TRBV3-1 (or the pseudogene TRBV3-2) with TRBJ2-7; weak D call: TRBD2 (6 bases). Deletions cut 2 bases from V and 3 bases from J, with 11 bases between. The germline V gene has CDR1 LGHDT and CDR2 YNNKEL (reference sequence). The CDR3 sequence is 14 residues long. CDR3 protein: CASSQRGSVYEQYF. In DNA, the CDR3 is TGTGCCAGCAGCCAACGGGGGTCCGTCTACGAGCAGTACTTC.

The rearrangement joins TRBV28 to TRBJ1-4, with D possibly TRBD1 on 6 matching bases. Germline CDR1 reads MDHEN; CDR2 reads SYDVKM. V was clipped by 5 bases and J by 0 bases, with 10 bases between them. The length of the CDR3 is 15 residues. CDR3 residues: CASSPYRATNEKLFF. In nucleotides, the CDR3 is TGTGCCAGCAGTCCCTACAGGGCAACTAATGAAAAACTGTTTTTT.

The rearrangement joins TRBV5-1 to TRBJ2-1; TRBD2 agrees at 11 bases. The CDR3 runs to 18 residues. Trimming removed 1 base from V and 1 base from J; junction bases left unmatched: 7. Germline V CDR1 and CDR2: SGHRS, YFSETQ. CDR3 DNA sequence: TGCGCCAGCAGCTTGAAGCCCGGGACTAGCGGTTCCTACAATGAGCAGTTCTTC. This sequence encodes CASSLKPGTSGSYNEQFF.

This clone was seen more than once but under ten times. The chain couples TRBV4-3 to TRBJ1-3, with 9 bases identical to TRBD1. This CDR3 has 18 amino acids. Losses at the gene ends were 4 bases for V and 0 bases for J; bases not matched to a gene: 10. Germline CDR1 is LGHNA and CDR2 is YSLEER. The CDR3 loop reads CASSLDTGGIISGNTIYF. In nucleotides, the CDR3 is TGCGCCAGCAGCCTAGACACAGGGGGCATTATCTCTGGAAACACCATATATTTT.

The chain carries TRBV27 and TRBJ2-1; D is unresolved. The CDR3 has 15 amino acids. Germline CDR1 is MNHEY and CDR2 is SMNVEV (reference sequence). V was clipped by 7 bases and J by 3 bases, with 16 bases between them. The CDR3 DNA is TGTGCCAGCAACCAAGAGGTAGGAAACTACAATGAGCAGTTCTTC. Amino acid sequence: CASNQEVGNYNEQFF.

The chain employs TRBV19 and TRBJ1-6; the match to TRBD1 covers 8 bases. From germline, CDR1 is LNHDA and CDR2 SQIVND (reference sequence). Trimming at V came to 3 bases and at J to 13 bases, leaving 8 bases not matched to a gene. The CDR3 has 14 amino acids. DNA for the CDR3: TGTGCCAGTAGTATTGGACAGGGAGGACTTCCCCTCCACTTT. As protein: CASSIGQGGLPLHF.